This TCR beta chain was documented in a study of T-cell memory formation after mild COVID-19. About the study: Clusters were largely donor specific. The study's findings and limits: Clones shrinking between day 15 and 85 showed a balanced CD4/CD8 split, and those that grew later tilted toward CD4+. The appearance of some responding clones in pre-infection memory suggested that cross-reactive memory joined.

Notes on this clonotype: The antigen is undetermined.

5'RACE with constant-segment primers built TCRalpha and TCRbeta cDNA libraries with UMIs. TCRdb independently ran MiXCR on the 5' RACE reads; one entry per CDR3 protein. The sample shows 300,000 or so distinct CDR3 sequences, 15% to 20% of them seen only once. The sequenced sample consisted of PBMCs or a T cell subset sorted from them (not recorded which). This receptor was identified in a man younger than 35 who had mild COVID-19 (a few samples of this study predate the infection). Cell type and time point are not known.

CDR3 DNA: TGCAGTGCTAGAGATCCGCGAAGAAGCACAGATACGCAGTATTTT. This translates into CSARDPRRSTDTQYF. This sequence joins TRBV20-1 and TRBJ2-3; D gene ambiguous. Between the trimmed V and J ends, which lost 0 bases and 0 bases, there was a span of 10 bases. Germline CDR1 DFQATT, CDR2 SNEGSKA (reference sequence). The CDR3 runs 15 residues.